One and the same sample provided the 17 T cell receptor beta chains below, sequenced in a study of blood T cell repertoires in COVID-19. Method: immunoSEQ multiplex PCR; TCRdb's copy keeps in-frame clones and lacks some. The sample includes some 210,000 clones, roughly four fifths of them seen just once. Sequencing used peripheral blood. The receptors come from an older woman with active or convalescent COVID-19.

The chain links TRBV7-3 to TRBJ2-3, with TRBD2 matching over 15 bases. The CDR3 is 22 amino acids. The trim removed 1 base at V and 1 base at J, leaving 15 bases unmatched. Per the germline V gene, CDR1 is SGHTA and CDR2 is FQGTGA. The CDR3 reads CASSLKARGLAGGLRRTDTQYF. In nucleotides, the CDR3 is TGTGCCAGCAGCTTAAAGGCGAGGGGACTAGCGGGAGGCCTCCGGCGCACAGATACGCAGTATTTT.

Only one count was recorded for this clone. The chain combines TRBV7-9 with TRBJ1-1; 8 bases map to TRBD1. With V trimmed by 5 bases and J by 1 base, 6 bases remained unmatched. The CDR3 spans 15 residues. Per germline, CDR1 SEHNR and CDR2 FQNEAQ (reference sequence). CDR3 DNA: TGTGCCAGCAGCCCGAGGACAGGGCAGAACACTGAAGCTTTCTTT. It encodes CASSPRTGQNTEAFF. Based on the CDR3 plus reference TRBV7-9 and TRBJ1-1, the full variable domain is DTGVSQNPRHKITKRGQNVTFRCDPISEHNRLYWYRQTLGQGPEFLTYFQNEAQLEKSRLLSDRFSAERPKGSFSTLEIQRTEQGDSAMYLCASSPRTGQNTEAFFGQGTRLTVV.

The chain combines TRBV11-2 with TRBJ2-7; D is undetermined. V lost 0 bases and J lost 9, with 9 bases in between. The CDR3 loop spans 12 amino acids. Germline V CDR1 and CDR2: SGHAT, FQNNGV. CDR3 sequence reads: CASSLDLPGQYF. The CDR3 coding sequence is TGTGCCAGCAGCTTAGATCTCCCAGGGCAGTACTTC.

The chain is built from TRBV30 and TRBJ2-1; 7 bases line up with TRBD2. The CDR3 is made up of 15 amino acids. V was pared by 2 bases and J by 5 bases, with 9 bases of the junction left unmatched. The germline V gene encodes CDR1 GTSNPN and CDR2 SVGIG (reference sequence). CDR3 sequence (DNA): TGTGCCTGGAGTAAGTACAGCGGGATTAACAATGAGCAGTTCTTC. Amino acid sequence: CAWSKYSGINNEQFF.

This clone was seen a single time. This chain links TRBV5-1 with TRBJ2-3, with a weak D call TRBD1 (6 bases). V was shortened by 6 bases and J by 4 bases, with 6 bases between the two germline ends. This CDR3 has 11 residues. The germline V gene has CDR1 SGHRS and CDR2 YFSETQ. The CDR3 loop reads CASNRADTQYF. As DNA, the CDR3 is TGCGCCAGCAACAGGGCAGATACGCAGTATTTT.

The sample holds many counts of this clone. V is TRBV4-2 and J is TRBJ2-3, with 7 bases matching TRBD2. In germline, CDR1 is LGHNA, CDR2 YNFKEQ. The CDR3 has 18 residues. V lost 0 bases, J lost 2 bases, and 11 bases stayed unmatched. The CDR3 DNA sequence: TGTGCCAGCAGCCAAGATTTCGCGGTAAGCGGGACCACAGATACGCAGTATTTT. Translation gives CASSQDFAVSGTTDTQYF.

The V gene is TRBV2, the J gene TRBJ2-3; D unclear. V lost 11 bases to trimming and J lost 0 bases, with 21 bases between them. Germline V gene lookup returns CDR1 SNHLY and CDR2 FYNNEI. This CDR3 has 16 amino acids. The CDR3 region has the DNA TGTGCCGTAGCAGCATTTTATAGTGCTAGCACAGATACGCAGTATTTT. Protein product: CAVAAFYSASTDTQYF. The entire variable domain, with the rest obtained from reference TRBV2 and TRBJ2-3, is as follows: EPEVTQTPSHQVTQMGQEVILRCVPISNHLYFYWYRQILGQKVEFLVSFYNNEISEKSEIFDDQFSVERPDGSNFTLKIRSTKLEDSAMYFCAVAAFYSASTDTQYFGPGTRLTVL.

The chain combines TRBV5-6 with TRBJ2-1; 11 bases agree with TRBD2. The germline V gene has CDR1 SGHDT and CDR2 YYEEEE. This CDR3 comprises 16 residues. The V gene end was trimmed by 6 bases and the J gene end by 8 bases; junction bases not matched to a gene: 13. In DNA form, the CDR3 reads TGTGCCAGCACCCGGCGGGGGACTAGCGGCCGGGATGAGCAGTTCTTC. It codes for CASTRRGTSGRDEQFF.

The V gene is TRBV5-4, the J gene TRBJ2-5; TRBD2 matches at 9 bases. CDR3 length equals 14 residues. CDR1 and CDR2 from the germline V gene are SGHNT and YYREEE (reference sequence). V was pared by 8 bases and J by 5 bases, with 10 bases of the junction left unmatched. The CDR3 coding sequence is TGTGCCAGTCGGAGACTAGCGGATCGGGAGACCCAGTACTTC. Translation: CASRRLADRETQYF.

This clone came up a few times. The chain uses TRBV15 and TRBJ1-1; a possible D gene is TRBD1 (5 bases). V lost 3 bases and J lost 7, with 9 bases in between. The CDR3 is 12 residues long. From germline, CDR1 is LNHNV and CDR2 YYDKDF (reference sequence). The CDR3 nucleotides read TGTGCCACCAGCAGGGGGACTCGTGAAGCTTTCTTT. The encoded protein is CATSRGTREAFF.

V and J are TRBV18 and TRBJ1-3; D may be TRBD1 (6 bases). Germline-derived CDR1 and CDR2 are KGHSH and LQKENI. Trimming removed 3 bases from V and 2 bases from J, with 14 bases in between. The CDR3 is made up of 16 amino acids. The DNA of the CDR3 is TGTGCCAGCTCACCCTCACGGACAGAGACTGGAAACACCATATATTTT. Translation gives CASSPSRTETGNTIYF.

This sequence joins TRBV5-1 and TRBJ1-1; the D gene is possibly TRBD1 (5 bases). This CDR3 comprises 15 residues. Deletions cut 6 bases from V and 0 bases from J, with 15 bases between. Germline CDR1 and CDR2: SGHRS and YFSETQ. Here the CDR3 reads CASTVGNRLNTEAFF. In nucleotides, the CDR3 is TGCGCCAGCACCGTAGGAAACAGGCTGAACACTGAAGCTTTCTTT.

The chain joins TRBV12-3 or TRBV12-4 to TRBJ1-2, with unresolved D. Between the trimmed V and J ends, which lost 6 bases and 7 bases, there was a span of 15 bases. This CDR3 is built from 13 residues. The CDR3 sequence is CASSPRVSGGYTF. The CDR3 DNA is TGTGCCAGCAGCCCTCGGGTCTCGGGTGGCTACACCTTC.

CDR3 bases: TGTGCCAGCAGCTTCCGAACAGATAATTCACCCCTCCACTTT. This codes for CASSFRTDNSPLHF. The chain carries TRBV7-2 and TRBJ1-6; D is uncertain. Germline V CDR1 and CDR2: SGHTA, FQGNSA. CDR3 size: 14 residues. The V end lost 3 bases, the J end lost 5 bases, and 8 bases lay between the germline ends.

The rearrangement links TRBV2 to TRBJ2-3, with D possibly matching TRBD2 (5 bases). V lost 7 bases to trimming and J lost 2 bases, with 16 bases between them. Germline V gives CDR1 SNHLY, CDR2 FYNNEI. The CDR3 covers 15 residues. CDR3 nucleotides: TGTGCCAGCAAGCGGCAGACCGCCTCCACAGATACGCAGTATTTT. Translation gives CASKRQTASTDTQYF.

The CDR3 sequence is CASSLGQGTNEKLFF. CDR3 DNA: TGTGCCAGCAGCCTTGGACAGGGTACTAATGAAAAACTGTTTTTT. The gene calls are TRBV3-1 (or the pseudogene TRBV3-2) and TRBJ1-4; 8 nucleotides line up with TRBD1. V lost 4 bases to trimming and J lost 2 bases; unmatched junction nucleotides: 3. The CDR3 is 15 residues long. Germline V gene sequence: CDR1 LGHDT, CDR2 YNNKEL (reference sequence).

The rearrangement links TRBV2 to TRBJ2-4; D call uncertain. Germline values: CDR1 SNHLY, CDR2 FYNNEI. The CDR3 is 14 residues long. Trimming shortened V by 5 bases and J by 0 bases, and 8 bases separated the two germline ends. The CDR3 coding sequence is TGTGCCAGCAGTCCAACAATAGCCAAAAACATTCAGTACTTC. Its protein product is CASSPTIAKNIQYF.